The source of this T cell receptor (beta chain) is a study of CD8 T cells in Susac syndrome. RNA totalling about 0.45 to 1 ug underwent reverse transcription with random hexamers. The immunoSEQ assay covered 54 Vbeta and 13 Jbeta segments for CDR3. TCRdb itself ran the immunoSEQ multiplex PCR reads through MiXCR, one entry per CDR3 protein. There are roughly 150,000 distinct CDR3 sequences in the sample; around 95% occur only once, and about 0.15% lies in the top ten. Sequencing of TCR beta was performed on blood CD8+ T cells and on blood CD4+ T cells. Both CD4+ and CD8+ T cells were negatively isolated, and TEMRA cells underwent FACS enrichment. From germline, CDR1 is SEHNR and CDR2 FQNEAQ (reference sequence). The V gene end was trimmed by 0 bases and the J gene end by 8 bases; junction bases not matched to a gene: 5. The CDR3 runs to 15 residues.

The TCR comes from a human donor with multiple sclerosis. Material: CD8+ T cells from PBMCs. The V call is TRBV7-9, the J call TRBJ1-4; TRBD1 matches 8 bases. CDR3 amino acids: CASSLAQGAREKLFF. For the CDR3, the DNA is TGTGCCAGCAGCTTAGCGCAGGGGGCAAGAGAAAAACTGTTTTTT.